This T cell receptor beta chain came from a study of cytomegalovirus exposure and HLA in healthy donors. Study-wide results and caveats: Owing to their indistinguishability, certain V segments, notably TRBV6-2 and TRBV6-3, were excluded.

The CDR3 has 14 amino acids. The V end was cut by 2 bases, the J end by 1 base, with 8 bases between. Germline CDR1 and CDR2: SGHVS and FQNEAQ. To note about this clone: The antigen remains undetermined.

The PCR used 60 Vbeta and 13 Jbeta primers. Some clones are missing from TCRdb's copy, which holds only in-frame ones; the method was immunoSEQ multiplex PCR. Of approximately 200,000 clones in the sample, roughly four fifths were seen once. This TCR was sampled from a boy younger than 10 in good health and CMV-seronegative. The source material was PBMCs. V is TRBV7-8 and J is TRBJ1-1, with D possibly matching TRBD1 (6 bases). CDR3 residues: CASSLTGPNTEAFF. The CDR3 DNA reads TGTGCCAGCAGCTTAACAGGGCCGAACACTGAAGCTTTCTTT.